This TCR beta chain stems from a study of blood T cell repertoires in COVID-19. As for the study in general: COVID-19 samples collected from the United States, Italy and Spain covered acute and convalescent phases. Nucleic acid was either cDNA or gDNA, and it came from T cells, B-cell-depleted T cells, or PBMCs.

Germline CDR1 reads KGHSH; CDR2 reads LQKENI. V was pared by 3 bases and J by 0 bases, with 3 bases of the junction left unmatched. The CDR3 has 15 residues. Study processing details: Amplification with reference gene primers provided the estimates of nucleated cell counts. This table comes from immunoSEQ multiplex PCR, and its TCRdb copy is limited to in-frame clones, with some not included. D and trimming come from the DNA, and the V and J calls and clone size come from that table. The sample has about 230,000 clones; over 65% are singletons. The specimen was peripheral blood. This sequence originates from a woman aged 70-85 years with active or convalescent COVID-19. The genes are TRBV18 and TRBJ1-1; 8 nucleotides align to TRBD1. CDR3 protein: CASSPETGVNTEAFF. In nucleotides, the CDR3 is TGTGCCAGCTCACCGGAGACAGGGGTGAACACTGAAGCTTTCTTT.